This T cell receptor beta chain was sequenced in a study of CD8+CD57+ T cells in acquired aplastic anemia. Study-wide points: Patients were compared with controls for CD8+ Simpson's diversity, and no significant difference emerged. Both patients and controls carried the same twenty-nine CD8+ CDR3 sequences.

A word on this clonotype: What it recognizes is unknown.

Genomic DNA templated the TCR beta VDJ and CDR3 profiling. TCRdb re-analysed the reads in MiXCR, keeping a single row per CDR3 protein. This sample yields around 170,000 distinct CDR3 sequences, of which just over 45% are seen a single time; approximately 3% belongs to the top ten. This CDR3 has 13 amino acids. Trimming shortened V by 7 bases and J by 1 base, and 10 bases separated the two germline ends. The germline gives CDR1 SEHNR, CDR2 FQNEAQ (reference sequence). This TCR came from a human donor in good health. The chain carries TRBV7-9 and TRBJ1-1, with unresolved D. The sample comprised sorted CD4+, CD8+, or CD8+CD57+ T cells (not recorded which) from PBMCs. CDR3: CASIRVGNTEAFF. DNA for the CDR3: TGTGCCAGCATCCGTGTAGGGAACACTGAAGCTTTCTTT.